This is a list of T cell receptor beta chains from one sample in a study of T cells after yellow fever vaccination. TCRdb redid the calling of the 5' RACE reads with MiXCR, one entry per CDR3 protein. The sample shows about 220,000 distinct CDR3 sequences, 2.5% to 3.5% of them seen only once. This material consisted of CD4+ T cells sorted from PBMCs, taken 10 days after the yellow fever booster vaccination. These receptors came from a man aged 18 to 29 who received the YFV17D yellow fever vaccine. CDR3s include the opening cysteine and the closing phenylalanine or tryptophan. D genes are given only for firm matches. Clone size, where shown, is once, few, many, or a class for clones that have expanded.

TRBJ2-3 TRBD1 TRBV19 many CASSFGQGLRTDTQYF TGTGCCAGTAGTTTTGGACAGGGCCTGCGCACAGATACGCAGTATTTT
TRBJ2-1 NA TRBV7-4 many CASSFRGGGRSSYNEQFF TGTGCCAGCAGCTTTAGGGGAGGAGGTAGGAGCTCCTACAATGAGCAGTTCTTC
TRBJ2-5 TRBD2 TRBV7-2 many CASSFASGGQTQYF TGTGCCAGCAGCTTTGCTAGCGGGGGTCAGACCCAGTACTTC
TRBJ2-5 NA TRBV5-4 NA CASSWAKGTQYF TGTGCCAGCAGCTGGGCCAAGGGGACCCAGTACTTC
TRBJ1-5 NA TRBV27 NA CASSSGDNYQPQHF TGTGCCAGCAGTTCCGGGGACAACTATCAGCCCCAGCATTTT
TRBJ2-1 NA TRBV5-1 many CASSGFLDNEQFF TGCGCCAGCAGTGGTTTCCTTGACAATGAGCAGTTCTTC
TRBJ1-2 NA TRBV6-5 few CASRTVYGYTF TGTGCCAGCAGGACAGTTTATGGCTACACCTTC
TRBJ1-1 NA TRBV29-1 few CSAGSGWGMNTEAFF TGCAGCGCCGGGTCGGGGTGGGGTATGAACACTGAAGCTTTCTTT
TRBJ2-3 NA TRBV24-1 few CATSDWAPSNPTDTQYF TGTGCCACCAGTGACTGGGCCCCATCAAACCCCACAGATACGCAGTATTTT
TRBJ2-2 NA TRBV13 NA CASRKRAGANTGELFF TGTGCCAGCAGAAAGCGGGCGGGCGCGAACACCGGGGAGCTGTTTTTT
TRBJ2-3 TRBD2 TRBV24-1 few CATSDSSSGTSTDTQYF TGTGCCACCAGTGATTCTTCTAGCGGAACTAGCACAGATACGCAGTATTTT
TRBJ2-3 NA TRBV20-1 many CSALPAGTDTQYF TGCAGTGCTTTACCGGCAGGGACAGATACGCAGTATTTT
TRBJ2-1 TRBD1 TRBV19 few CASSTRGQGLAFF TGTGCCAGTAGCACCAGGGGGCAGGGTTTGGCGTTCTTC
TRBJ1-6 NA TRBV18 few CASSGPRLDSPLHF TGTGCCAGCTCAGGGCCCAGATTGGATTCACCCCTCCACTTT
TRBJ1-2 NA TRBV5-1 few CASSLAGLSLGYTF TGCGCCAGCAGCTTGGCGGGGTTAAGTCTTGGCTACACCTTC
TRBJ2-2 NA TRBV18 many CASSPTVEAGELFF TGTGCCAGCTCACCAACGGTGGAGGCCGGGGAGCTGTTTTTT
TRBJ1-5 TRBD1 TRBV10-3 NA CAISEGQGKIAQHF TGTGCCATCAGTGAGGGACAGGGTAAAATAGCCCAGCATTTT
TRBJ1-5 TRBD1 TRBV20-1 few CSADGQGNQPQHF TGCAGTGCGGATGGACAGGGGAATCAGCCCCAGCATTTT
TRBJ2-6 TRBD1 TRBV11-2 few CASSTDRVAGANVLTF TGTGCCAGCAGCACTGACAGGGTGGCTGGGGCCAACGTCCTGACTTTC
TRBJ2-3 NA TRBV7-6 many CASSLRPPSTDTQYF TGTGCCAGCAGCTTAAGGCCACCTAGCACAGATACGCAGTATTTT